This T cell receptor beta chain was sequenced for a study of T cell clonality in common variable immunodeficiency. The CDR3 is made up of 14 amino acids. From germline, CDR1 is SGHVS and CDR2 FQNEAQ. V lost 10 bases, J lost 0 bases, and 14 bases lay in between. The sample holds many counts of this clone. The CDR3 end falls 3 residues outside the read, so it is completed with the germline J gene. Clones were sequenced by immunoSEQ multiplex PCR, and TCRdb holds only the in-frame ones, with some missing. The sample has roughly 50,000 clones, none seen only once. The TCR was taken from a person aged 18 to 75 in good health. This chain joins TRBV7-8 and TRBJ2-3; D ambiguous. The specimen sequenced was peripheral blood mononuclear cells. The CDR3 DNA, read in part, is TGTGCCACTAAGCTCCGGTATAGCACAGATACG. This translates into CATKLRYSTDT. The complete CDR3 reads CATKLRYSTDTQYF.